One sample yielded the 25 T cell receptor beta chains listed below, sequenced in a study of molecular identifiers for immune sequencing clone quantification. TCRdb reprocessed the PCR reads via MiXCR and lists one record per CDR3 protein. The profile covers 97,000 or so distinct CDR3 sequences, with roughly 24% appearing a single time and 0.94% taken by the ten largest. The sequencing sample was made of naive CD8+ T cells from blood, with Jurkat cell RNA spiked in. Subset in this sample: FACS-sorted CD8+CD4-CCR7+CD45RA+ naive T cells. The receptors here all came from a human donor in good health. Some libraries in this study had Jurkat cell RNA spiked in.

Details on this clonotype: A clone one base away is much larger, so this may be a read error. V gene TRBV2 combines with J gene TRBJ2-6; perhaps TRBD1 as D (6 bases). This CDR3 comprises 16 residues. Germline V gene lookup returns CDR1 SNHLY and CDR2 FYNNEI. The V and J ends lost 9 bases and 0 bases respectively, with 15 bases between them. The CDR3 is CARCPGHSSGANVLTF. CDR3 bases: TGTGCCAGGTGTCCGGGACACAGCTCTGGGGCCAACGTCCTGACTTTC. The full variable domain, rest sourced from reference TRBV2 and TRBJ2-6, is EPEVTQTPSHQVTQMGQEVILRCVPISNHLYFYWYRQILGQKVEFLVSFYNNEISEKSEIFDDQFSVERPDGSNFTLKIRSTKLEDSAMYFCARCPGHSSGANVLTFGAGSRLTVL.

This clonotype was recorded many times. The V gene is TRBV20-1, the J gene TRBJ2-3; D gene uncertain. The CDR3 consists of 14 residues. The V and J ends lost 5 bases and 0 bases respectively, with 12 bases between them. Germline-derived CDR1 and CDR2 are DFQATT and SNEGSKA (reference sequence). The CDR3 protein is CSALRPLSTDTQYF. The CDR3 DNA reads TGCAGTGCTCTGAGACCCCTGAGCACAGATACGCAGTATTTT.

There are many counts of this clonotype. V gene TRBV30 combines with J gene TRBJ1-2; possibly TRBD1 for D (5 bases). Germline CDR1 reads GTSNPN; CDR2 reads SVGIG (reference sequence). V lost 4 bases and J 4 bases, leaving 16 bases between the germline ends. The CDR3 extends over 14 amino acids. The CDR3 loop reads CAWTPMGPAYGYTF. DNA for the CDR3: TGTGCCTGGACCCCCATGGGGCCGGCCTATGGCTACACCTTC.

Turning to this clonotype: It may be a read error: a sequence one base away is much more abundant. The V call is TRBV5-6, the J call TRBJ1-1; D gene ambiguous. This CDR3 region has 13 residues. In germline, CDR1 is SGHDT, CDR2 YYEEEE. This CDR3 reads CGSSWADGTEAFF. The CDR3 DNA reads TGTGGCAGCAGCTGGGCGGATGGAACTGAAGCTTTCTTT.

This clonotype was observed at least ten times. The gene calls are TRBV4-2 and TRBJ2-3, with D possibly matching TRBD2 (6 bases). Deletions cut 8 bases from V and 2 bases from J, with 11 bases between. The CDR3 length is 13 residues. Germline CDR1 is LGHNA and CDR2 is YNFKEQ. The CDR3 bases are TGTGCCAGCGAGGGCGGGACCACAGATACGCAGTATTTT. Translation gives CASEGGTTDTQYF.

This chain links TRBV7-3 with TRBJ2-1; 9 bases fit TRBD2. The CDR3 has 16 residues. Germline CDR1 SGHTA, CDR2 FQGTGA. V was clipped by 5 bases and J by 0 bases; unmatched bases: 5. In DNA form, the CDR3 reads TGTGCCAGCAGCCCTCTAGCGGGGAGCTCCTACAATGAGCAGTTCTTC. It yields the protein CASSPLAGSSYNEQFF.

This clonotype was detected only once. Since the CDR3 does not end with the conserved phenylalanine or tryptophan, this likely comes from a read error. CDR3 sequence: CASSFLEVRGEETQYS. In DNA form, the CDR3 reads TGTGCCAGCAGCTTCTTGGAGGTCAGGGGGGAAGAGACCCAGTACTCC. The rearrangement uses TRBV11-2 and TRBJ2-5, with D maybe TRBD1 (7 bases). Germline V gene lookup returns CDR1 SGHAT and CDR2 FQNNGV. The CDR3 is made up of 16 amino acids. V was clipped by 3 bases and J by 3 bases, with 17 bases between them.

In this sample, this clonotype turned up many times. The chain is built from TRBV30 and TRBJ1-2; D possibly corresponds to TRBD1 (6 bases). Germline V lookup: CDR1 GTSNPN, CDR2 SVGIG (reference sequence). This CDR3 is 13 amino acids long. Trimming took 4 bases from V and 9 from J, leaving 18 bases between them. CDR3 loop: CAWTSLQGGSYTF. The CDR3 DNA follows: TGTGCCTGGACTTCGCTACAGGGAGGGAGCTACACCTTC.

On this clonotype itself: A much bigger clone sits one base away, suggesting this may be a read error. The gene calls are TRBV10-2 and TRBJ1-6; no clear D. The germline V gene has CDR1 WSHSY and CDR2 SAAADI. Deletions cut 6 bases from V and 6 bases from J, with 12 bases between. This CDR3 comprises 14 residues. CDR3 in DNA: TGCGCCAGCAGCCCCGCCGGCTGTAATTCACCCCTCCACTTT. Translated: CASSPAGCNSPLHF.

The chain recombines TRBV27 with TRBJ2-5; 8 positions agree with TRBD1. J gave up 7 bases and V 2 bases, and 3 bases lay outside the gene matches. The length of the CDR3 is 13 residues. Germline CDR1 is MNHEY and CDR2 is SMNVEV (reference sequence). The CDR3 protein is CASSLTGTGTQYF. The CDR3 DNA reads TGTGCCAGCAGTTTAACGGGGACAGGGACCCAGTACTTC.

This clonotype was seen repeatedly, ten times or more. The CDR3: CASSLGLISSYEQYF. Here the CDR3 DNA reads TGTGCCAGCAGCTTGGGGCTCATAAGCTCCTACGAGCAGTACTTC. V is TRBV21-1 and J is TRBJ2-7; the table's D gene call, TRBD1, was not cross checked with the DNA. TRBV21-1 represents a pseudogene. There are 15 residues in the CDR3.

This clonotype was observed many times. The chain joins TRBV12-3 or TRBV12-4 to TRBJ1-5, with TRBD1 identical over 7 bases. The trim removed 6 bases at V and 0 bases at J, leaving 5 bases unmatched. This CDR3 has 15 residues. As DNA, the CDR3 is TGTGCCAGCAGGTCCGACAGGGCTAGCAATCAGCCCCAGCATTTT. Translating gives CASRSDRASNQPQHF.

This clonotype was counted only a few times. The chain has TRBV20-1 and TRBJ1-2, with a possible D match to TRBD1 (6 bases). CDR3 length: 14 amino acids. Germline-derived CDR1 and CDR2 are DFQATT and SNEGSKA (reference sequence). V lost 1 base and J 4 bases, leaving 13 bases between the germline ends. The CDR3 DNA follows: TGCAGTGCTAGAGTACGACAGGCGATCTATGGCTACACCTTC. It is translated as CSARVRQAIYGYTF.

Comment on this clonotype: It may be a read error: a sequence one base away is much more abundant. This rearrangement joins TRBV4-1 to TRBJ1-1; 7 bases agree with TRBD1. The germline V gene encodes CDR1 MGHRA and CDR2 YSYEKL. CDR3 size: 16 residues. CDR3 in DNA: TGCGCCAGCAGCCAAGATCCAGGACAGGTGAACACTGAAGCTTCCTTT. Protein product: CASSQDPGQVNTEASF.

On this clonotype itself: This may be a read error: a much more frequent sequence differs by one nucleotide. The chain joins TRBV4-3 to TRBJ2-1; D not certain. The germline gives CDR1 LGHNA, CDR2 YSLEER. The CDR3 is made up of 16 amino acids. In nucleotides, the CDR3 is TGCGCCAGCAGCCCCCGCCCCGACATCTCCTACAATGAGCAGTCCTTC. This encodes CASSPRPDISYNEQSF.

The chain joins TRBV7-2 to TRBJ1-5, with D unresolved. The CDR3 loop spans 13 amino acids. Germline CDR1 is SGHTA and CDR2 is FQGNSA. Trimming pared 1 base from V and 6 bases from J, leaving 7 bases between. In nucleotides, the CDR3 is TGTGCCAGCAGCTTAGTGGTCGGTCAGCCCCAGCATTTT. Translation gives CASSLVVGQPQHF.

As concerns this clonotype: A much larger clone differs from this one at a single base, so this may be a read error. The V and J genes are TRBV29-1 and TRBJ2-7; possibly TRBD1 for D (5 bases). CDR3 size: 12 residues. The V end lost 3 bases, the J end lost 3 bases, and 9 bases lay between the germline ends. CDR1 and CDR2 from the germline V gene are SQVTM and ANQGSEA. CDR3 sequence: CSVEDKLYEQYF. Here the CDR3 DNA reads TGCAGCGTTGAGGACAAGCTCTACGAGCAGTACTTC.

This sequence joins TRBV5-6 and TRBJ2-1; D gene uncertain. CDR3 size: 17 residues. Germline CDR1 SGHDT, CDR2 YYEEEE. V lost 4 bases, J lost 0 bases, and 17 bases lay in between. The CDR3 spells CASSPPPSESSYNEQFF. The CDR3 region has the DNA TGTGCCAGCAGCCCACCGCCTTCAGAGAGCTCCTACAATGAGCAGTTCTTC.

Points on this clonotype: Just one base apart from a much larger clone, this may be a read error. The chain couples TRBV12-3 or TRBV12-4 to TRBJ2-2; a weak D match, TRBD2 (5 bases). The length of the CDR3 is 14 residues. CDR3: CASSVAPRTGELVF. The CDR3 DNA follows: TGTGCCAGCAGTGTAGCCCCTAGGACCGGGGAGCTGGTTTTT.

The CDR3 loop reads CASSYLYGGELFF. The CDR3 region has the DNA TGTGCCAGCAGTTACCTGTACGGCGGGGAGCTGTTTTTT. V and J are TRBV6-2 or TRBV6-3 and TRBJ2-2; D is uncertain. The CDR3 contains 13 residues. In germline, CDR1 is MNHEY, CDR2 SVGEGT. The ends were cut back, 2 bases at V and 7 bases at J, with 8 bases in the middle.

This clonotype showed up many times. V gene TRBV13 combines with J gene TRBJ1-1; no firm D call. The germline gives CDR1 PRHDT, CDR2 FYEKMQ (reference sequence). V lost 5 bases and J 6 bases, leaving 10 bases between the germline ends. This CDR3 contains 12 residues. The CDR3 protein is CASSKTAPEAFF. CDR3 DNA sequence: TGTGCCAGCAGCAAGACCGCCCCTGAAGCTTTCTTT.

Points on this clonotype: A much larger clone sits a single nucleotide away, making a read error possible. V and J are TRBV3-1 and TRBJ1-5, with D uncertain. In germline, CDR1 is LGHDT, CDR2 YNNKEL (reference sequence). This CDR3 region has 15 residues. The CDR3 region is CAGSHGESGNQPQHF. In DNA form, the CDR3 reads TGTGCCGGCAGCCATGGCGAATCGGGCAATCAGCCCCAGCATTTT.

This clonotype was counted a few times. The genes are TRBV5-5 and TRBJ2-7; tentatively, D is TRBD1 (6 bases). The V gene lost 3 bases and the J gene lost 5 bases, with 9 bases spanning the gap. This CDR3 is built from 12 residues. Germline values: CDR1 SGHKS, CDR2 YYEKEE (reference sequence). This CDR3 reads CASSSYRDEQYF. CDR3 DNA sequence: TGTGCCAGCAGCTCGTACAGGGACGAGCAGTACTTC.

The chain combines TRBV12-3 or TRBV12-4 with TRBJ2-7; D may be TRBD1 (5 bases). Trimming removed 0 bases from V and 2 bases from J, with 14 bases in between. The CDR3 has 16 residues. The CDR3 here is CASSLAQGFYPYEQYF. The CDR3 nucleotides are TGTGCCAGCAGTTTAGCTCAGGGATTCTACCCCTACGAGCAGTACTTC.

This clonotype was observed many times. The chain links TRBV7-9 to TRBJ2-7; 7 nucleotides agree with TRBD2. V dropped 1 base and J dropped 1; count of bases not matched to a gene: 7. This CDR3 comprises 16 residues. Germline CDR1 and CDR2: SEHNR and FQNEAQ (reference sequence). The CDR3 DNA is TGTGCCAGCAGCTTAGTATCTGGACTAGAGTCCTACGAGCAGTACTTC. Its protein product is CASSLVSGLESYEQYF.